Sequencing of this TCR beta chain was carried out in a study of regulatory T cells in long-lasting Graves disease. This clonotype was detected many times. Specified time point: persistent/refractory GD, antithyroid drugs over 5 years with positive TRAb. Scientists built the TCR library using RNA that was extracted from PBMCs. The CDR3 runs to 13 residues. Germline-derived CDR1 and CDR2 are DFQATT and SNEGSKA (reference sequence). With 3 bases removed from V and 2 bases from J, the gap between germline ends came to 11 bases. iRepertoire HTBI primers and Arm-PCR of CDR3 regions built TCR beta libraries. A single record per CDR3 protein comes from TCRdb applying MiXCR to the multiplex PCR reads. This table holds around 510,000 distinct CDR3 sequences, 20% to 25% found once.

The starting material was peripheral blood mononuclear cells (PBMCs), obtained when the disease was refractory, from a patient treated with antithyroid drugs. This TCR derives from a female donor with Graves disease. The chain uses TRBV20-1 and TRBJ2-7, with D hard to call. The DNA for the CDR3 is TGCAGTGCTAGTTGGATCGTAGCCTACGAGCAGTACTTC. This encodes CSASWIVAYEQYF.